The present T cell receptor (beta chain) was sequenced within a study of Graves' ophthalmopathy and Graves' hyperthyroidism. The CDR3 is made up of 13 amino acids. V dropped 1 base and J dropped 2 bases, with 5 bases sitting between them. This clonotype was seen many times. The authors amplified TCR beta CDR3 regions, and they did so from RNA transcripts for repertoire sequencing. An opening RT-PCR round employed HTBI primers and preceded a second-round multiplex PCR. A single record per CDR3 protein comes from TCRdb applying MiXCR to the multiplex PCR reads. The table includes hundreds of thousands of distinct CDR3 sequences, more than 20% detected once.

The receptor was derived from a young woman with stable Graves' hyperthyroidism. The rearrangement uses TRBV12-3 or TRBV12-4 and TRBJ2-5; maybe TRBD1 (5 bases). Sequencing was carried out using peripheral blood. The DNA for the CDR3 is TGTGCCAGCAGTTTAGGACAGCAAGAGACCCAGTACTTC. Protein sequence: CASSLGQQETQYF.